Listed below are T cell receptor beta chains from one sample, sequenced in a study of TIL therapy for anti-PD-1-resistant metastatic lung cancer. Libraries were prepared by immunoSEQ multiplex PCR; TCRdb keeps only in-frame clonotypes and omits some of them. The sample consists of 12,000 or so clones, roughly three quarters of them appearing once. Sequenced material: blood, taken at baseline. Receptors were obtained from a person between 25 and 79 years old with non-small cell lung cancer. Each CDR3 is given without its conserved first and last residue. Each record gives: V gene, clone size, CDR3 protein. For some rows the clone size is stated as once, few or many, or as a class when expanded; others skip it.

V: TRBV30
size: NA
CDR3: AWNVLGGENEKLF

V: TRBV5-6
size: once
CDR3: ASSLSGVVYEQY

V: TRBV18
size: NA
CDR3: ASSPPSRGLAEAF

V: TRBV7-9
size: NA
CDR3: ASSFLGPVSGNTIY

V: TRBV11-2
size: NA
CDR3: ASSLERYAYEQY

V: TRBV7-2
size: few
CDR3: ASSSPGTLSYEQY

V: TRBV6-6
size: NA
CDR3: ASRLGLAGGTDTQY

V: TRBV29-1
size: NA
CDR3: SVEWAGVNTGELF

V: TRBV7-2
size: NA
CDR3: ASSPMGTGAF

V: TRBV29-1
size: NA
CDR3: SVSHRQGTSDNEQF

V: TRBV19
size: NA
CDR3: ASSLLSTDTQY

V: TRBV30
size: NA
CDR3: AWSVQGYQPQH

V: TRBV11-2
size: NA
CDR3: ASSLGTLPHRADTQY

V: TRBV18
size: NA
CDR3: ASSPRGAQETQY

V: TRBV5-4
size: NA
CDR3: ASSRRGGSTDTQY

V: TRBV18
size: few
CDR3: ASSGGMNYGYT

V: TRBV19
size: NA
CDR3: ASSSNGAGGANVLT

V: TRBV27
size: few
CDR3: ASGYEQY

V: TRBV5-4
size: NA
CDR3: ASSYRGRDSLRETQY

V: TRBV12-5
size: NA
CDR3: ASGLVRGAGRAEAF

V: TRBV29-1
size: NA
CDR3: SVLAGEVGETQY

V: TRBV11-3
size: NA
CDR3: ASSLLVTDTQY

V: TRBV6-5
size: NA
CDR3: ASRPYRGPRDTQY

V: TRBV5-6
size: NA
CDR3: ATVRTAGNTIY

V: TRBV9
size: NA
CDR3: ASSVGLAGGPDYEQY

V: TRBV7-2
size: NA
CDR3: ASSRTSFADTQY

V: TRBV5-1
size: NA
CDR3: ASSLLQGATGKLF

V: TRBV30
size: once
CDR3: AWRGTRSYNEQF

V: TRBV2
size: NA
CDR3: ASSAVTNYGYT

V: TRBV7-6
size: NA
CDR3: ASSSRFQGPSSYEQY

V: TRBV5-1
size: NA
CDR3: ASSLDSPYEQY

V: TRBV4-2
size: few
CDR3: ASSQGNYGYT

V: TRBV29-1
size: NA
CDR3: SVPRFRGELVNEQF

V: TRBV18
size: NA
CDR3: ASSPGGAISYEQY

V: TRBV7-9
size: NA
CDR3: ASSPTRGIGELF

V: TRBV11-2
size: NA
CDR3: ASSPGETQY

V: TRBV10-3
size: NA
CDR3: AITSGQGRENYGYT

V: TRBV27
size: NA
CDR3: ASSLQVGSQPQH

V: TRBV5-1
size: NA
CDR3: ASSLVAGSSYEQY

V: TRBV7-8
size: NA
CDR3: ASSPLAGSYNEQF